This TCR beta chain was observed in a study of blood T cell repertoires in COVID-19. Study-wide context: From the United States, Italy and Spain came samples of acute and convalescent COVID-19. Nucleic acid was either cDNA or gDNA, and it came from T cells, B-cell-depleted T cells, or PBMCs.

Authors' methods: It was from reference gene primer amplification that nucleated cell counts were estimated. The method was immunoSEQ multiplex PCR; TCRdb's version includes in-frame clones alone and lacks a portion of them. From that table come the V and J calls and clone size; the DNA was used to work out D and trimming. Of about 250,000 clones listed, about 91% are singletons. The source of this sequence is a young woman with COVID-19, enrolled during active disease. Specimen: peripheral blood.

The CDR3 is CASSQAPQMKTSCGFNEQFF. CDR3 DNA sequence: TGTGCCAGCAGCCAAGCACCTCAGATGAAGACTAGCTGTGGGTTCAATGAGCAGTTCTTC. The gene calls are TRBV4-2 and TRBJ2-1, with TRBD2 matching over 7 bases. After removal of 1 base from V and 6 bases from J, the junction contained 21 bases not matched to a gene. The CDR3 length is 20 residues. Per the germline V gene, CDR1 is LGHNA and CDR2 is YNFKEQ.